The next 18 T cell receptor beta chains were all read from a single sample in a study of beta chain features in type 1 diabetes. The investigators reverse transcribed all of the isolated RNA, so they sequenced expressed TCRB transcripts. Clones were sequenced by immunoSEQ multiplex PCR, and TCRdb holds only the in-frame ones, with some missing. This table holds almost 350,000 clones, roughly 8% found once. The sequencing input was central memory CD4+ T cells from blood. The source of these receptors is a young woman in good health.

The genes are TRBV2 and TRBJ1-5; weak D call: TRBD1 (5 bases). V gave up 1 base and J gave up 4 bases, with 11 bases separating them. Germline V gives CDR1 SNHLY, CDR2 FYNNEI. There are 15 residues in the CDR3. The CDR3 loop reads CASSEGGLSNQPQHF. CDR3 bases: TGTGCCAGCAGTGAAGGGGGACTTAGTAATCAGCCCCAGCATTTT.

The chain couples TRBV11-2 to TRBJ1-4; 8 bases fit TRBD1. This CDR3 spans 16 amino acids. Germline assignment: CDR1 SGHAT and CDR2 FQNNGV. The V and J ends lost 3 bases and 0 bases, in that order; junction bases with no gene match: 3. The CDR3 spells CASSLGQVTTNEKLFF. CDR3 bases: TGTGCCAGCAGCTTGGGACAGGTGACAACTAATGAAAAACTGTTTTTT.

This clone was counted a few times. The CDR3 reads CASSLSGRQETQYF. Here the CDR3 DNA reads TGTGCCAGCAGCTTATCAGGGAGGCAAGAGACCCAGTACTTC. V and J are TRBV7-3 and TRBJ2-5; D is possibly TRBD2 (6 bases). Germline CDR1 is SGHTA and CDR2 is FQGTGA. The CDR3 has 14 amino acids. V was pared by 2 bases and J by 2 bases, with 9 bases between.

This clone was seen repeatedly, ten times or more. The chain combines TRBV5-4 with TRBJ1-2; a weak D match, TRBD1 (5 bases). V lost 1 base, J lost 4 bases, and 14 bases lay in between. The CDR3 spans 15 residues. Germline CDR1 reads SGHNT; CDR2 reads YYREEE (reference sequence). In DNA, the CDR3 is TGTGCCAGCAGCTTGAGCGGCAGGGAGGGCTATGGCTACACCTTC. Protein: CASSLSGREGYGYTF.

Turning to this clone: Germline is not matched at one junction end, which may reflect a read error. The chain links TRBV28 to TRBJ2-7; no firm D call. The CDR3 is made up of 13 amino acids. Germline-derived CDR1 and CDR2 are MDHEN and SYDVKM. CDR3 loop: CASRFPGSNEQYF. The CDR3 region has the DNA TGTGCCAGCCGTTTCCCTGGTTCCAACGAGCAGTACTTC.

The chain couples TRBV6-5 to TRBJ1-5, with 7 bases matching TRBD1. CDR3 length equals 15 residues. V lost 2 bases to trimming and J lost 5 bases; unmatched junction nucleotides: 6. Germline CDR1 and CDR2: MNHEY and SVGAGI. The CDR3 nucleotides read TGTGCCAGCAGTTACAGTCGGACAGGAGATCAGCCCCAGCATTTT. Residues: CASSYSRTGDQPQHF.

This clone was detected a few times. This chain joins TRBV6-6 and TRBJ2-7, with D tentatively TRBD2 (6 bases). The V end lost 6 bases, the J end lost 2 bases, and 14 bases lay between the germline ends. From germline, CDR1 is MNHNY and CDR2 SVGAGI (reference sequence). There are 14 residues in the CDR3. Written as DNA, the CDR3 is TGTGCCAGCAGCCCGCCCGGGGGAACCTACGAGCAGTACTTC. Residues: CASSPPGGTYEQYF.

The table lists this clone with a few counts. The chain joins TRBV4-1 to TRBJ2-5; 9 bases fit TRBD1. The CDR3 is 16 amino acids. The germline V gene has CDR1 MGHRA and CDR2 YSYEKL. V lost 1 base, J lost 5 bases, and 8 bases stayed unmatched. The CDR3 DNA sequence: TGCGCCAGCAGCCAAGGTTGGGGACAGGGCGGGGAGACCCAGTACTTC. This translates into CASSQGWGQGGETQYF.

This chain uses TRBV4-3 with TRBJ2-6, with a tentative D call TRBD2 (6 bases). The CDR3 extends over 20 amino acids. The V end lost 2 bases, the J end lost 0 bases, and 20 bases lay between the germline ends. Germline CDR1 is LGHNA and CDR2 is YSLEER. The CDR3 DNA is TGCGCCAGCAGCCAAAATCATATAGCGGAACTATACTCTGGGGCCAACGTCCTGACTTTC. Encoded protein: CASSQNHIAELYSGANVLTF.

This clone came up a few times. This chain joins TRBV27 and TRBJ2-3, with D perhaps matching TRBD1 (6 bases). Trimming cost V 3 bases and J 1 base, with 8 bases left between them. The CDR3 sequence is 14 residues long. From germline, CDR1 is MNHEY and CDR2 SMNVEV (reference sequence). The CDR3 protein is CASSLTGRTDTQYF. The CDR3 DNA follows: TGTGCCAGCAGTTTGACAGGACGCACAGATACGCAGTATTTT.

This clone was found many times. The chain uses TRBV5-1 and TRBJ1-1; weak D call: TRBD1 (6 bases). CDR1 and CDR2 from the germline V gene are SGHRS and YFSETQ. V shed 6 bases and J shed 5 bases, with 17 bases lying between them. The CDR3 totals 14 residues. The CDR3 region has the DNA TGCGCCAGCAAACCTCAGGGGCGGCAGACTGAAGCTTTCTTT. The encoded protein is CASKPQGRQTEAFF.

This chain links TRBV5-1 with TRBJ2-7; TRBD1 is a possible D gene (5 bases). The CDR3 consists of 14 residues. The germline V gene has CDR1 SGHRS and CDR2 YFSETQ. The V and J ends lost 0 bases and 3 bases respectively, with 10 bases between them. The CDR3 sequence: CASSLEGLGYEQYF. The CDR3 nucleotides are TGCGCCAGCAGCTTGGAGGGGTTGGGCTACGAGCAGTACTTC.

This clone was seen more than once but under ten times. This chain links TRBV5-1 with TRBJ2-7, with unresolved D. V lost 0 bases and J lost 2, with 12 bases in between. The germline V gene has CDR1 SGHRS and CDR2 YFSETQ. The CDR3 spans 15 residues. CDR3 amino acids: CASSLAVDKTYEQYF. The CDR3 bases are TGCGCCAGCAGCTTGGCCGTTGATAAGACCTACGAGCAGTACTTC.

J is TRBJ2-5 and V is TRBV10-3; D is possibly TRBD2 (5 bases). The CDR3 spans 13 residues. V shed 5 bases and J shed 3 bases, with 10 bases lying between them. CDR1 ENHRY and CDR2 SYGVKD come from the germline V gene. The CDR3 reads CAISPGLEETQYF. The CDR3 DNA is TGTGCCATCAGTCCGGGATTAGAAGAGACCCAGTACTTC.

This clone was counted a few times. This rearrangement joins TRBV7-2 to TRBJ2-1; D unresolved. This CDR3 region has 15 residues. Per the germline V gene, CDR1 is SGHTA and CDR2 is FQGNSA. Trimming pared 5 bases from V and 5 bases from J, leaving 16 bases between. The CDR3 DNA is TGTGCCAGCAGCCCAAGTTCACCCAAGGACAATGAGCAGTTCTTC. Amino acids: CASSPSSPKDNEQFF.

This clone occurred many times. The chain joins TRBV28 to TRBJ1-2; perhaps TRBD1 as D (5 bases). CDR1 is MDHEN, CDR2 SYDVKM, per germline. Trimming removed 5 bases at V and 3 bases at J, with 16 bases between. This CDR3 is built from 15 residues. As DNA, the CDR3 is TGTGCCAGCAGTCAACAGGACACACCGTACTATGGCTACACCTTC. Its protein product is CASSQQDTPYYGYTF.

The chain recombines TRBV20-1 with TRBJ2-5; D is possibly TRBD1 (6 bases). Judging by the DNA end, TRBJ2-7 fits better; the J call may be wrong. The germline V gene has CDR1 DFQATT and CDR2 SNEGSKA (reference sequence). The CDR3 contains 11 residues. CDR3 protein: CSAKQGYEQYF. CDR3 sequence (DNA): TGCAGTGCAAAACAGGGTTACGAGCAGTACTTC.

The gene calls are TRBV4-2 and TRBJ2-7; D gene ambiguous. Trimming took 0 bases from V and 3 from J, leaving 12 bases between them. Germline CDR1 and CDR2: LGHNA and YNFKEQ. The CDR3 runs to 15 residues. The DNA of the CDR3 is TGTGCCAGCAGCCAAGACACCGTTGGCCTCTACGAGCAGTACTTC. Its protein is CASSQDTVGLYEQYF.